This T cell receptor (beta chain) was sequenced for a study of blood T cells in healthy people across ages. Study results and limitations: Per-million-T-cell TCR beta diversity fell roughly linearly with age. Because donor CMV status was unknown, expanded clonotype changes were possibly confounded.

The CDR3 spans 11 residues. V lost 2 bases and J lost 14; bases outside the gene matches: 3. For the second PCR, which ran for roughly 6 to 12 cycles, a sample-barcoded 5' primer and a J-beta primer mix were used. Every cDNA was tagged by a template-switch adaptor with 12 random nucleotides. TCRdb passed the 5' RACE reads through MiXCR, listing each CDR3 protein once. The sample holds approximately 1,000,000 distinct CDR3 sequences, 35% to 40% seen once. Extraction of total RNA produced a minimum of 5.5 micrograms from each sample. A remark on this clonotype: Its antigen remains unknown.

The sequence came from a man aged 18-30 years in good health. Sequencing input: blood. The genes are TRBV12-3 or TRBV12-4 and TRBJ2-1, with 7 positions matching TRBD1. DNA for the CDR3: TGTGCCAGCAGTTTACTACAGGGGAAGTTCTTC. Amino acids: CASSLLQGKFF.